This TCR beta chain is drawn from a study of blood T cell repertoires in COVID-19. In the study overall: Sites in the United States, Italy and Spain provided acute and convalescent COVID-19 samples. PBMCs, B-cell-depleted T cells, or T cells were the source of the cDNA or gDNA that made up the material.

This clone occurred a few times. CDR3 length: 16 residues. CDR1 and CDR2 from the germline V gene are SEHNR and FQNEAQ (reference sequence). Trimming took 5 bases from V and 0 from J; bases not matched to a gene: 7. As handled by the study authors: For nucleated cells, counts were estimated from reference gene primer amplification. Method: immunoSEQ multiplex PCR; TCRdb's copy keeps in-frame clones and lacks some. That table is the source of V, J and clone size, and D and trimming were worked out from the DNA. This table holds approximately 300,000 clones, about 85% found once. This clonotype originated in a woman in her 50s who had recovered from COVID-19. The chain has TRBV7-9 and TRBJ1-3, with 7 bases matching TRBD1. Sequencing used peripheral blood. For the CDR3, the DNA is TGTGCCAGCAGCCTACAGGGGCGCCCCTCTGGAAACACCATATATTTT. It is translated as CASSLQGRPSGNTIYF.